The T cell receptor (beta chain) under discussion was sequenced for a study of T cell changes during pregnancy in multiple sclerosis. Generated by immunoSEQ multiplex PCR, the TCRdb table keeps only in-frame clones and is missing some. Of about 100,000 clones in the sample, 91% were seen once. Germline V lookup: CDR1 ENHRY, CDR2 SYGVKD. The trim removed 8 bases at V and 6 bases at J, leaving 4 bases unmatched. This CDR3 spans 12 amino acids. The chain uses TRBV10-3 and TRBJ2-1; the match to TRBD2 covers 7 bases. This TCR derives from a female donor with multiple sclerosis, enrolled in a pregnancy study. The source was peripheral blood, collected in the second trimester of pregnancy. The CDR3 DNA reads as TGTGCCATCCGGACTAGGCTCAATGAGCAGTTCTTC. As protein: CAIRTRLNEQFF.